The next 27 T cell receptor beta chains were all read from a single sample in a study of technical replicates of blood from four donors (dated by TCRdb to the late 2010s). The library relied on the immunoSEQ multiplex PCR assay. TCRdb limited this immuneACCESS table to in-frame rearrangements with V and J called. A share of clones is missing; checked studies link under half to unresolved V genes, and the rest is unexplained. Counted in this sample were about 67,000 clones; more than 95% of them appeared once. Roughly 0.16% of the sample is taken by the ten largest. Sequencing used T cells isolated from PBMCs. The receptor set was obtained from a human donor in good health.

The chain recombines TRBV7-9 with TRBJ2-7; 7 bases map to TRBD2. With V trimmed by 4 bases and J by 4 bases, 13 bases remained unmatched. The CDR3 length is 16 residues. Germline assignment: CDR1 SEHNR and CDR2 FQNEAQ (reference sequence). CDR3 region: CASSSRGSTGGYEQYF. DNA of the CDR3: TGTGCCAGCAGCTCCCGTGGGAGCACGGGGGGATACGAGCAGTACTTC. The whole variable domain, filled in from reference TRBV7-9 and TRBJ2-7, reads DTGVSQNPRHKITKRGQNVTFRCDPISEHNRLYWYRQTLGQGPEFLTYFQNEAQLEKSRLLSDRFSAERPKGSFSTLEIQRTEQGDSAMYLCASSSRGSTGGYEQYFGPGTRLTVT.

This clone was seen just once. V is TRBV19 and J is TRBJ2-7; D perhaps matches TRBD1 (5 bases). V shed 0 bases and J shed 4 bases, with 10 bases lying between them. Germline V CDR1 and CDR2: LNHDA, SQIVND (reference sequence). The CDR3 totals 14 residues. For the CDR3, the DNA is TGTGCCAGTAGTATAGAAGGGGCAAGGTACGAGCAGTACTTC. It is translated as CASSIEGARYEQYF.

The gene calls are TRBV6-5 and TRBJ1-5, with TRBD1 matching over 7 bases. The V and J ends lost 0 bases and 2 bases, in that order; junction bases with no gene match: 1. The CDR3 length is 15 residues. Germline values: CDR1 MNHEY, CDR2 SVGAGI. The CDR3, as DNA: TGTGCCAGCAGTTACTCAGGGGGCGGCAATCAGCCCCAGCATTTT. Amino acids: CASSYSGGGNQPQHF.

The chain links TRBV5-1 to TRBJ1-6, with D uncertain. The V end lost 0 bases, the J end lost 10 bases, and 14 bases lay between the germline ends. Germline CDR1 SGHRS, CDR2 YFSETQ. The CDR3 totals 15 residues. The CDR3 is CASSLAGGEQSPLHF. The DNA for the CDR3 is TGCGCCAGCAGCTTGGCCGGCGGGGAGCAATCACCCCTCCACTTT. Full variable domain (missing parts from reference TRBV5-1 and TRBJ1-6): KAGVTQTPRYLIKTRGQQVTLSCSPISGHRSVSWYQQTPGQGLQFLFEYFSETQRNKGNFPGRFSGRQFSNSRSEMNVSTLELGDSALYLCASSLAGGEQSPLHFGNGTRLTVT.

The CDR3 loop is CASTSYTGYTF. The CDR3 region has the DNA TGTGCCAGTACCTCATACACTGGCTACACCTTC. The chain has TRBV19 and TRBJ1-2; no definite D call. CDR1 and CDR2 from the germline V gene are LNHDA and SQIVND (reference sequence). The V end was cut by 7 bases, the J end by 7 bases, with 10 bases between. The CDR3 loop spans 11 amino acids.

This chain uses TRBV29-1 with TRBJ2-2; TRBD2 agrees at 9 bases. Germline trimming cut 7 bases from V and 5 bases from J; bases unmatched to any gene: 2. The germline CDR1 and CDR2 sequences are SQVTM and ANQGSEA. The CDR3 spans 12 residues. The CDR3 nucleotides read TGCAGCGCTGGACTAGCGACCGGGGAGCTGTTTTTT. Amino acids: CSAGLATGELFF.

V and J are TRBV4-2 and TRBJ2-2; 7 bases are shared with TRBD2. Germline CDR1 and CDR2: LGHNA and YNFKEQ. J gave up 4 bases and V 2 bases, and 4 bases lay outside the gene matches. CDR3 length: 15 residues. The chain's CDR3 is CASSQPSGGTGELFF. CDR3 DNA sequence: TGTGCCAGCAGCCAACCGTCGGGGGGCACCGGGGAGCTGTTTTTT.

V gene TRBV2 combines with J gene TRBJ1-2, with TRBD1 identical over 8 bases. The CDR3 sequence is 14 residues long. Germline CDR1 SNHLY, CDR2 FYNNEI. Trimming at V came to 7 bases and at J to 4 bases, leaving 8 bases not matched to a gene. CDR3 DNA sequence: TGTGCCAGCACCCCCGGGACAGGTCTCTATGGCTACACCTTC. Translating gives CASTPGTGLYGYTF.

This chain connects TRBV7-8 to TRBJ1-2; D remains ambiguous. Trimming took off 5 bases at V and 4 bases at J, with 14 bases between the two ends. Germline lookup yields CDR1 SGHVS and CDR2 FQNEAQ. This CDR3 comprises 14 residues. The CDR3 coding sequence is TGTGCCAGCAGCCTCAATGGCACCCCCTATGGCTACACCTTC. Translation: CASSLNGTPYGYTF.

This clone was seen just once. The V and J genes are TRBV7-9 and TRBJ1-1; TRBD1 might be the D (5 bases). This CDR3 has 15 amino acids. The ends were cut back, 5 bases at V and 10 bases at J, with 23 bases in the middle. In germline, CDR1 is SEHNR, CDR2 FQNEAQ (reference sequence). The CDR3, as DNA: TGTGCCAGCAGCCAACTTACGGTGGGGCTCGAAGGAGCTTTCTTT. It translates to CASSQLTVGLEGAFF.

This chain connects TRBV5-1 to TRBJ2-1; TRBD2 matches 10 bases. In germline, CDR1 is SGHRS, CDR2 YFSETQ. J gave up 9 bases and V 5 bases, and 8 bases lay outside the gene matches. The CDR3 is made up of 14 amino acids. The chain's CDR3 is CASRELAGRPEQFF. For the CDR3, the DNA is TGCGCCAGCAGGGAACTAGCGGGACGCCCTGAGCAGTTCTTC.

V is TRBV29-1 and J is TRBJ2-1; D might be TRBD2 (7 bases). Between the trimmed V and J ends, which lost 4 bases and 7 bases, there was a span of 17 bases. The CDR3 consists of 14 residues. The germline V gene encodes CDR1 SQVTM and CDR2 ANQGSEA. The CDR3 nucleotides read TGCAGCGTTGGGGGAGGGGGTGGTTATAATGAGCAGTTCTTC. Translated, it gives CSVGGGGGYNEQFF.

The chain combines TRBV6-1 with TRBJ2-7, with TRBD1 matching over 8 bases. The CDR3 contains 13 residues. Germline-derived CDR1 and CDR2 are MNHNS and SASEGT. The V gene end was trimmed by 8 bases and the J gene end by 7 bases; junction bases not matched to a gene: 10. This CDR3 is CASRTGGSREQYF. In DNA form, the CDR3 reads TGTGCCAGCCGAACAGGGGGATCTCGGGAGCAGTACTTC.

The J gene is TRBJ1-2, the V gene TRBV7-8; D unresolved. V shed 5 bases and J shed 8 bases, with 15 bases lying between them. The CDR3 length is 13 residues. The germline V gene encodes CDR1 SGHVS and CDR2 FQNEAQ. The CDR3 coding sequence is TGTGCCAGCAGCCCCCGGACGGGGAGCGGCTACACCTTC. As protein: CASSPRTGSGYTF.

The chain recombines TRBV6-1 with TRBJ1-6; D unresolved. Trimming removed 11 bases at V and 1 base at J, with 12 bases between. This CDR3 region has 14 residues. Germline V gene sequence: CDR1 MNHNS, CDR2 SASEGT. CDR3 sequence: CACLGGSYNSPLHF. The DNA of the CDR3 is TGTGCCTGCCTAGGAGGATCCTATAATTCACCCCTCCACTTT.

The chain employs TRBV7-9 and TRBJ2-3; 8 bases line up with TRBD2. V shed 6 bases, J shed 2 bases, and the junction held 10 bases outside the gene matches. Germline assignment: CDR1 SEHNR and CDR2 FQNEAQ (reference sequence). There are 16 residues in the CDR3. DNA for the CDR3: TGTGCCAGCAGTCGCTCTAGCGGGCGGGTCACAGATACGCAGTATTTT. Amino acid sequence: CASSRSSGRVTDTQYF.

The chain joins TRBV2 to TRBJ2-1, with D perhaps TRBD2 (5 bases). CDR1 and CDR2 from the germline V gene are SNHLY and FYNNEI. V gave up 4 bases and J gave up 15 bases, with 13 bases separating them. The CDR3 has 11 residues. CDR3 in amino acids: CASSVDFLGFF. The CDR3 bases are TGTGCCAGCAGTGTGGACTTCCTGGGGTTCTTC.

This chain joins TRBV7-9 and TRBJ2-1, with a possible D match to TRBD2 (5 bases). CDR1 is SEHNR and CDR2 is FQNEAQ in the germline V gene (reference sequence). The length of the CDR3 is 15 residues. The ends were cut back, 1 base at V and 7 bases at J, with 14 bases in the middle. CDR3 residues: CASSLGPFPGNEQFF. In nucleotides, the CDR3 is TGTGCCAGCAGCTTAGGGCCCTTCCCGGGGAATGAGCAGTTCTTC. Full variable domain (missing parts from reference TRBV7-9 and TRBJ2-1): DTGVSQNPRHKITKRGQNVTFRCDPISEHNRLYWYRQTLGQGPEFLTYFQNEAQLEKSRLLSDRFSAERPKGSFSTLEIQRTEQGDSAMYLCASSLGPFPGNEQFFGPGTRLTVL.

This sequence joins TRBV11-2 and TRBJ2-7; D gene unclear. Trimming pared 1 base from V and 4 bases from J, leaving 8 bases between. CDR1 is SGHAT, CDR2 FQNNGV, per germline. The CDR3 is made up of 13 amino acids. CDR3 in DNA: TGTGCCAGCAGCTTAGCGTTAGAATACGAGCAGTACTTC. It is translated as CASSLALEYEQYF.

The chain links TRBV11-2 to TRBJ1-2; D remains unclear. V was shortened by 3 bases and J by 6 bases, with 17 bases between the two germline ends. Germline V gene sequence: CDR1 SGHAT, CDR2 FQNNGV. CDR3 length equals 15 residues. The CDR3 sequence: CASSFIPAGFDGYTF. CDR3 in DNA: TGTGCCAGCAGCTTTATCCCGGCGGGGTTTGATGGCTACACCTTC.

The gene calls are TRBV6-4 and TRBJ2-1; 8 nucleotides agree with TRBD2. With 0 bases clipped from V and 7 bases from J, the junction kept 5 bases outside the gene matches. The CDR3 extends over 15 amino acids. The germline gives CDR1 MRHNA, CDR2 SNTAGT. Here the CDR3 reads CASSDSPGGENEQFF. The CDR3 region has the DNA TGTGCCAGCAGTGACTCGCCGGGAGGGGAGAATGAGCAGTTCTTC.

The chain combines TRBV11-3 with TRBJ1-1; D remains ambiguous. Deletions cut 1 base from V and 4 bases from J, with 19 bases between. The CDR3 runs 17 residues. Germline V gene data show CDR1 as SGHNT and CDR2 as YENEEA. The CDR3 sequence: CASSLGPGFDRGTEAFF. The CDR3 DNA follows: TGTGCCAGCAGCTTAGGGCCTGGGTTCGACCGGGGCACTGAAGCTTTCTTT.

This chain joins TRBV7-3 and TRBJ2-1, with D possibly being TRBD1 (5 bases). With 5 bases removed from V and 2 bases from J, the gap between germline ends came to 16 bases. Germline lookup yields CDR1 SGHTA and CDR2 FQGTGA. The CDR3 spans 16 residues. CDR3 bases: TGTGCCAGCAGCCCCGCCGGCAGGGTCGCCTACAATGAGCAGTTCTTC. Protein sequence: CASSPAGRVAYNEQFF.

The V gene is TRBV11-3, the J gene TRBJ2-3; 10 bases are a match to TRBD2. V was pared by 5 bases and J by 1 base, with 6 bases of the junction left unmatched. Per germline, CDR1 SGHNT and CDR2 YENEEA. This CDR3 is built from 16 residues. The CDR3 loop is CASSLLAGYGTDTQYF. DNA for the CDR3: TGTGCCAGCAGCCTACTAGCGGGGTATGGCACAGATACGCAGTATTTT. Full variable domain (rest looked up from reference TRBV11-3 and TRBJ2-3): EAGVVQSPRYKIIEKKQPVAFWCNPISGHNTLYWYLQNLGQGPELLIRYENEEAVDDSQLPKDRFSAERLKGVDSTLKIQPAELGDSAVYLCASSLLAGYGTDTQYFGPGTRLTVL.

This sequence joins TRBV6-5 and TRBJ2-3; no clear D gene. This CDR3 is built from 14 residues. Trimming shortened V by 6 bases and J by 0 bases, and 10 bases separated the two germline ends. Germline V gene sequence: CDR1 MNHEY, CDR2 SVGAGI. DNA for the CDR3: TGTGCCAGCAGATTCCACTTTAGCACAGATACGCAGTATTTT. It specifies CASRFHFSTDTQYF.

The chain uses TRBV7-9 and TRBJ2-1; 9 nucleotides agree with TRBD2. The CDR3 contains 16 residues. V dropped 2 bases and J dropped 6; count of bases not matched to a gene: 8. CDR1 SEHNR and CDR2 FQNEAQ come from the germline V gene (reference sequence). CDR3 sequence reads: CASSLWRSGRFNEQFF. CDR3 nucleotide sequence: TGTGCCAGCAGCTTATGGCGTAGCGGGAGATTCAATGAGCAGTTCTTC.

The J gene is TRBJ1-2, the V gene TRBV7-9; no clear D. V was trimmed by 3 bases and J by 0 bases, leaving 11 bases between them. The CDR3 consists of 15 residues. Germline-derived CDR1 and CDR2 are SEHNR and FQNEAQ (reference sequence). The CDR3 DNA follows: TGTGCCAGCAGCTTCGGCGGCGGAGCTAACTATGGCTACACCTTC. This sequence encodes CASSFGGGANYGYTF.